The rows below give T cell receptor beta chains drawn from one sample of a study of cytomegalovirus exposure and HLA in healthy donors. Clones were sequenced by immunoSEQ multiplex PCR, and TCRdb holds only the in-frame ones, with some missing. Found here are 90,000 to 110,000 clones, approximately 86% of them singletons; the top ten hold 5% to 6.5%. The sequenced sample consisted of PBMCs. All receptors derive from a man younger than 35 in good health and CMV-seronegative. Both conserved end residues are part of each CDR3. The D gene is left open where the match is weak. Clone size is shown for a subset of rows, as once, few, many or a class of expanded clone.

clone_size j_call d_call v_call cdr3_nt cdr3_aa
- TRBJ1-5 - TRBV28 TGTGCCAGCAGCGCGGACAGTTTCAATCAGCCCCAGCATTTT CASSADSFNQPQHF
- TRBJ2-2 TRBD2 TRBV5-1 TGCGCCAGCAGCTCCTATAGCGGGAGGGCCTTCGGGGAGCTGTTTTTT CASSSYSGRAFGELFF
- TRBJ1-4 - TRBV11-2 TGTGCCAGCAGCTTAGTCGCCCGGGGAGTTGGTGAAAAACTGTTTTTT CASSLVARGVGEKLFF
- TRBJ1-1 - TRBV19 TGTGCCAGTAGTCGGGGGACTGAAGCTTTCTTT CASSRGTEAFF
- TRBJ2-1 TRBD1 TRBV9 TGTGCCAGCACCACTCAAGGGACAGGGTCCTACAATGAGCAGTTCTTC CASTTQGTGSYNEQFF
- TRBJ1-1 - TRBV10-3 TGTGCCATCAGTGAGCCCACGGTGAACACTGAAGCTTTCTTT CAISEPTVNTEAFF
once TRBJ2-7 - TRBV6-5 TGTGCCAGCAGTCCAGACGGGTCCTACGAGCAGTACTTC CASSPDGSYEQYF
once TRBJ2-1 - TRBV27 TGTGCCAGCAGTTTACAGGATACCAGGGCCGGTGAGCAGTTCTTC CASSLQDTRAGEQFF
- TRBJ1-2 - TRBV11-2 TGTGCCAGCAGCCCAGGGCTAGGGCGGAAGTTC CASSPGLGRKF
- TRBJ1-1 - TRBV6-5 TGTGCCAGCAGTCCCGGACAGTCGGGCACTGAAGCTTTCTTT CASSPGQSGTEAFF
- TRBJ1-5 - TRBV6-5 TGTGCCAGCAGTCCCTCGGGGAATCAGCCCCAGCATTTT CASSPSGNQPQHF
- TRBJ2-5 - TRBV12-5 TGTGCTAGTGGTTTCGAGCGGCCCCCCGGGGAGCAGTACTTC CASGFERPPGEQYF
- TRBJ2-7 TRBD2 TRBV27 TGTGCCAGCGGCCTCCCCACTGGGGGGGCCTACGAGCAGTACTTC CASGLPTGGAYEQYF
- TRBJ1-2 TRBD1 TRBV6-6 TGTGCCAGCACCGGGACAGGGGTTGGGGGCTACACCTTC CASTGTGVGGYTF
- TRBJ2-7 TRBD2 TRBV18 TGTGCCAGCTCACCACAACTAGCGGGAGGGGACGAGCAGTACTTC CASSPQLAGGDEQYF
- TRBJ1-2 - TRBV6-6 TGTGCCAGCAGCCCTATGGTGGTAGTCGGCTACACCTTC CASSPMVVVGYTF
- TRBJ1-4 - TRBV4-3 TGCGCCAGCAGCCAAGAAGACAGAAATAATGAAAAACTGTTTTTT CASSQEDRNNEKLFF
once TRBJ2-6 - TRBV7-8 TGTGCCGACAGCAGGGATGGGGCCAACGTCCTGACTTTC CADSRDGANVLTF
- TRBJ2-3 TRBD2 TRBV28 TGTGCCAGCAGTTTGTTTGTGGGAGGGTGGACAGATACGCAGTATTTT CASSLFVGGWTDTQYF
- TRBJ1-1 TRBD1 TRBV5-1 TGCGCCAGCAGGGAGATATACAGGGGGGGCACTGAAGCTTTCTTT CASREIYRGGTEAFF
- TRBJ2-7 TRBD2 TRBV7-9 TGTGCCAGCAGCTCTGGACTAGCGGGAGGGGAGCAGTACTTC CASSSGLAGGEQYF
- TRBJ1-1 - TRBV5-5 TGTGCCAGCAGCTTGTGGACGGGGGGTTCTGAAGCTTTCTTT CASSLWTGGSEAFF
- TRBJ2-3 TRBD2 TRBV5-1 TGCGCCAGCAGCCCCCAAGGGACTACCTCCACAGATACGCAGTATTTT CASSPQGTTSTDTQYF
- TRBJ1-2 - TRBV28 TGTGCCAGCAGACTTAGCACCGTTTATGGCTACACCTTC CASRLSTVYGYTF
- TRBJ1-2 - TRBV11-2 TGTGCCAGCAGCCCATTCGGTGGAGGAGGCTATGGCTACACCTTC CASSPFGGGGYGYTF
- TRBJ2-3 - TRBV9 TGTGCCAGCAGCCGGGGTCGTGGCGGGACTAGCACAGATACGCAGTATTTT CASSRGRGGTSTDTQYF
- TRBJ2-2 - TRBV7-9 TGTGCCAGCAGCTTAAATCCGGCGGGTGGGTTCAGGAACACCGGGGAGCTGTTTTTT CASSLNPAGGFRNTGELFF
- TRBJ2-4 TRBD2 TRBV5-1 TGCGCCAGTAGCTCGGGGGGACTAGCGGGAGTAGGGAACATTCAGTACTTC CASSSGGLAGVGNIQYF
- TRBJ2-7 TRBD2 TRBV7-7 TGTGCCAGCAGCCCACGACTAGCGGGATACGAGCAGTACTTC CASSPRLAGYEQYF